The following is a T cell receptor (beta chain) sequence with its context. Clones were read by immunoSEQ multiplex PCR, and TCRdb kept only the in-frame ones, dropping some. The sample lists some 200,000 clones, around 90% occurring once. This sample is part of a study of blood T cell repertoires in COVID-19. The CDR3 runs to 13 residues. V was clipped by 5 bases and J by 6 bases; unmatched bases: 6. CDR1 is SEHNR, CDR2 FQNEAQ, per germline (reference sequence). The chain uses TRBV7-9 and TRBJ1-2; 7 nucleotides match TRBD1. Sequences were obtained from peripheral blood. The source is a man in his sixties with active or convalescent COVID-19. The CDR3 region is CASSGLQGNGYTF. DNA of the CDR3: TGTGCCAGCAGCGGATTACAGGGGAATGGCTACACCTTC.